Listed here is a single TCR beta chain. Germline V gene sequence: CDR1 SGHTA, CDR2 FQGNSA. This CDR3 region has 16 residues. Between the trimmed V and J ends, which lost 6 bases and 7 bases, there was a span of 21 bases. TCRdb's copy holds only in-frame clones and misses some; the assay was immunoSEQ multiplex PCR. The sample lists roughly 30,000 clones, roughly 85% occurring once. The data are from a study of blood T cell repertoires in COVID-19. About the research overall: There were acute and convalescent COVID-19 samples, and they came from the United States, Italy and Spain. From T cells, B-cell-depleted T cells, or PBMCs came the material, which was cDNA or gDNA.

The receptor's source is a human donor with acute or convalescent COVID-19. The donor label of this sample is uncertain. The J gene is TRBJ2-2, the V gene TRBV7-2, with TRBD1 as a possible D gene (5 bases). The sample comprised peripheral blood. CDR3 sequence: CASRRNPDTQNGELFF. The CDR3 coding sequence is TGTGCCAGCAGACGCAATCCGGACACACAAAACGGGGAGCTGTTTTTT.